Sequencing of this T cell receptor (beta chain) was carried out in a study of shared clonotypes between healthy human individuals. To note about this clone: The antigen is not known.

The V end was cut by 1 base, the J end by 4 bases, with 13 bases between. This CDR3 contains 15 residues. Germline CDR1 and CDR2: MDHEN and SYDVKM. Findings and caveats of the study: Exclusively blood specimens were collected; tissue repertoires likely differ.

The study ran the assay at deep level. Template for every sorted-subset replicate PCR totaled about 200 ng DNA, 25,000 to 30,000 T cell genomes. Data came from immunoSEQ multiplex PCR; TCRdb stores just in-frame clones and leaves some out. The sample contains under 600,000 clones, more than 95% of which appear only once. The J gene is TRBJ2-5, the V gene TRBV28; no clear D. The source is a woman younger than 45 in good health. The sample taken for sequencing was naive CD4+ T cells sorted from blood. The sample's subset: CD45RA+ positively selected. The CDR3 loop reads CASSLYWKPRETQYF. In nucleotides, the CDR3 is TGTGCCAGCAGTTTATATTGGAAACCGAGAGAGACCCAGTACTTC.